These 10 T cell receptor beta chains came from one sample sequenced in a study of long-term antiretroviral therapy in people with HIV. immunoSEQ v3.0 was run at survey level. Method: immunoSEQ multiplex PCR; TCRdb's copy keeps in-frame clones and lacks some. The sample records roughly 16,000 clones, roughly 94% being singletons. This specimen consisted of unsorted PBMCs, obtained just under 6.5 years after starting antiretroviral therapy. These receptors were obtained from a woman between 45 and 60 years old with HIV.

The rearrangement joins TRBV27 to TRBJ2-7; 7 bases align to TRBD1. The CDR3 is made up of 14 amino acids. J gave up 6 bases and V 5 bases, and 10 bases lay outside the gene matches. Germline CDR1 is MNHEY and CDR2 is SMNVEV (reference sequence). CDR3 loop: CASSLTGAWGEQYF. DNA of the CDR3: TGTGCCAGCAGTCTCACAGGGGCGTGGGGCGAGCAGTACTTC.

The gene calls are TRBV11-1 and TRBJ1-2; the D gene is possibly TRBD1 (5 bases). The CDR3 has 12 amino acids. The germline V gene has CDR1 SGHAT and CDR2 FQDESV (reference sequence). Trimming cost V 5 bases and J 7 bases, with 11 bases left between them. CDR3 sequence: CASSARVGGYTF. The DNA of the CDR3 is TGTGCCAGCAGCGCCAGGGTGGGTGGCTACACCTTC.

The CDR3 sequence: CASSIDGMSTGGNEQFF. The CDR3 nucleotides read TGTGCCAGTAGTATAGACGGGATGTCGACAGGGGGTAATGAGCAGTTCTTC. The chain couples TRBV19 to TRBJ2-1; 9 nucleotides match TRBD1. The CDR3 covers 17 residues. J gave up 7 bases and V 0 bases, and 10 bases lay outside the gene matches. Looked up from germline, CDR1 is LNHDA and CDR2 is SQIVND (reference sequence).

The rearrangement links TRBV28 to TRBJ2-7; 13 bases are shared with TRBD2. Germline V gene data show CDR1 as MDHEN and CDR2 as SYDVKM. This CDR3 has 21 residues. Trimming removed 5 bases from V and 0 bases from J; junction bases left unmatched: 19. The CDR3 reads CASSPLTPTGTSGASSYEQYF. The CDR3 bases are TGTGCCAGCAGTCCCCTGACCCCAACCGGGACTAGCGGGGCCAGCTCCTACGAGCAGTACTTC. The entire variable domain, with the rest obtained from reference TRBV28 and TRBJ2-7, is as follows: DVKVTQSSRYLVKRTGEKVFLECVQDMDHENMFWYRQDPGLGLRLIYFSYDVKMKEKGDIPEGYSVSREKKERFSLILESASTNQTSMYLCASSPLTPTGTSGASSYEQYFGPGTRLTVT.

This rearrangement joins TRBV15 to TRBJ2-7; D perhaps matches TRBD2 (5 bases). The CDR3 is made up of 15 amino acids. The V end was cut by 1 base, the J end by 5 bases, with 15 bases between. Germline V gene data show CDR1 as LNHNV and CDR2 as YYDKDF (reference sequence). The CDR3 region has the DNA TGTGCCACCAGCAGAGGCCCGGACCAAGCGGACGAGCAGTACTTC. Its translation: CATSRGPDQADEQYF.

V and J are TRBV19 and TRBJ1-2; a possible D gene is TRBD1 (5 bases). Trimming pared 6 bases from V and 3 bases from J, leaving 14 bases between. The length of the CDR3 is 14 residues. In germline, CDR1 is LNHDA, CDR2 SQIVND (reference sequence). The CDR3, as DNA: TGTGCCAGTAGAACAACCGGGACCGACTATGGCTACACCTTC. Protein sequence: CASRTTGTDYGYTF.

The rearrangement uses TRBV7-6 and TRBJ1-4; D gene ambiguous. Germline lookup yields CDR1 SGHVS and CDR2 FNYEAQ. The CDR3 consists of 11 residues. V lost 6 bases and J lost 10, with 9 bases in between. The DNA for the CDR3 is TGTGCCAGCAGTCAAGAGGGAAAACTGTTTTTT. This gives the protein CASSQEGKLFF.

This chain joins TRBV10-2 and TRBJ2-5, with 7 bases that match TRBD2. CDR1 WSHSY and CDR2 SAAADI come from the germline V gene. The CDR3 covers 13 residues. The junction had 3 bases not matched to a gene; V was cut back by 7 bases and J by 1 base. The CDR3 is CASMGGFQETQYF. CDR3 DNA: TGCGCCAGCATGGGGGGGTTCCAAGAGACCCAGTACTTC.

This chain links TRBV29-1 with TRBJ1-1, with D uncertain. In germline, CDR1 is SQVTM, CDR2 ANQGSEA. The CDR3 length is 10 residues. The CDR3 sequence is CVGGSTEAFF. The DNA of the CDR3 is TGCGTGGGAGGGAGCACTGAAGCTTTCTTT.

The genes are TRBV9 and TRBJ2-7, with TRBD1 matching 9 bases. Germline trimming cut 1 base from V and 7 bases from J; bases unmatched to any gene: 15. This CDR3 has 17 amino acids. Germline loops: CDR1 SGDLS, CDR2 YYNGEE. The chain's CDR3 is CASSVSQGASTEEEQYF. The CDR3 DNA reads TGTGCCAGCAGCGTATCACAGGGGGCGAGCACGGAAGAAGAGCAGTACTTC.